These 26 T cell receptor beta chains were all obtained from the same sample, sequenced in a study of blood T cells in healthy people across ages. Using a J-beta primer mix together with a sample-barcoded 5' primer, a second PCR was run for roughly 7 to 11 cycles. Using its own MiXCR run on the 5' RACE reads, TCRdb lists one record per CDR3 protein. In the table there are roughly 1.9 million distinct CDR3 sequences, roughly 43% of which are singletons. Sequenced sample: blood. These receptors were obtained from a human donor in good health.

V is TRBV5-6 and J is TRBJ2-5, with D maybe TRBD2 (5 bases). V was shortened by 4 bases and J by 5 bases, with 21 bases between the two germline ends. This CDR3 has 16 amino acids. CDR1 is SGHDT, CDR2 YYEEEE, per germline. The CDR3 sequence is CASSPRGMTLRETQYF. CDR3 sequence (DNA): TGTGCCAGCAGCCCCCGGGGTATGACGTTGAGGGAGACCCAGTACTTC. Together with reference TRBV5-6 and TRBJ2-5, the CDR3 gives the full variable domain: DAGVTQSPTHLIKTRGQQVTLRCSPKSGHDTVSWYQQALGQGPQFIFQYYEEEERQRGNFPDRFSGHQFPNYSSELNVNALLLGDSALYLCASSPRGMTLRETQYFGPGTRLLVL.

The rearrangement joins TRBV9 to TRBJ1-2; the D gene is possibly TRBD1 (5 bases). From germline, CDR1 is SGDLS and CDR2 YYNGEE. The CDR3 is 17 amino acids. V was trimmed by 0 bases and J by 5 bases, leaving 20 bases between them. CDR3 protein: CASSVDAGPYLGYGYTF. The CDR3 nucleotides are TGTGCCAGCAGCGTAGATGCGGGACCCTATTTGGGTTATGGCTACACCTTC. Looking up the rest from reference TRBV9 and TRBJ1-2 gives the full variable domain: DSGVTQTPKHLITATGQRVTLRCSPRSGDLSVYWYQQSLDQGLQFLIQYYNGEERAKGNILERFSAQQFPDLHSELNLSSLELGDSALYFCASSVDAGPYLGYGYTFGSGTRLTVV.

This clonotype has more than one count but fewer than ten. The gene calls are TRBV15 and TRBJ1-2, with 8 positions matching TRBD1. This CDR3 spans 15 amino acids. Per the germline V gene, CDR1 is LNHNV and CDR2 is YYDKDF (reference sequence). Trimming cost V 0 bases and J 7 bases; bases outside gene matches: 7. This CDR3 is CATSRDKGQAIGYTF. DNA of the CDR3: TGTGCCACCAGCAGAGATAAGGGACAGGCTATTGGCTACACCTTC.

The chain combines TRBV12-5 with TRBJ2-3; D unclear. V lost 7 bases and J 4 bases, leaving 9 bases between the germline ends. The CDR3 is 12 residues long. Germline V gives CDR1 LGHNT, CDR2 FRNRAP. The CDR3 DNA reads TGTGCTAGTGTCTCTAGGCCAGATACGCAGTATTTT. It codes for CASVSRPDTQYF.

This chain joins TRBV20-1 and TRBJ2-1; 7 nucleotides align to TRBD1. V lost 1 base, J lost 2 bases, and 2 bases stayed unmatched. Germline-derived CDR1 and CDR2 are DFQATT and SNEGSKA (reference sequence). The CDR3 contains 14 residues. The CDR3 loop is CSARGDSTYNEQFF. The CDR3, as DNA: TGCAGTGCTAGAGGGGACAGCACCTACAATGAGCAGTTCTTC.

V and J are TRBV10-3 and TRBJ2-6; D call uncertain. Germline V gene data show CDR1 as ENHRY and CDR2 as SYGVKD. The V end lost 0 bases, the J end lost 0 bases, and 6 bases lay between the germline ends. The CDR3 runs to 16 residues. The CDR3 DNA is TGTGCCATCAGTGAGTCATATGTCTCTGGGGCCAACGTCCTGACTTTC. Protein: CAISESYVSGANVLTF.

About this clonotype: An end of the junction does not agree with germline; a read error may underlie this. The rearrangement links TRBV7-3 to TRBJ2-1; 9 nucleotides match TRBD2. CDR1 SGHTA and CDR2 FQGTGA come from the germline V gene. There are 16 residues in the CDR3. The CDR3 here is CASSLTGGGAGYEQFF. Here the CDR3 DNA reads TGTGCCAGCAGCCTAACGGGCGGGGGGGCAGGGTATGAGCAGTTCTTC.

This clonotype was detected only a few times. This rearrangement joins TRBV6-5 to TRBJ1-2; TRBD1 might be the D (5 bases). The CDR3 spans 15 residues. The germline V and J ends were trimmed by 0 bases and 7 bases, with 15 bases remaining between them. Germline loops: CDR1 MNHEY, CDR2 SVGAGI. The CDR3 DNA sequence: TGTGCCAGCAGTTACTCTCAAACTGGGGGGTGTGGCTACACCTTC. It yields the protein CASSYSQTGGCGYTF.

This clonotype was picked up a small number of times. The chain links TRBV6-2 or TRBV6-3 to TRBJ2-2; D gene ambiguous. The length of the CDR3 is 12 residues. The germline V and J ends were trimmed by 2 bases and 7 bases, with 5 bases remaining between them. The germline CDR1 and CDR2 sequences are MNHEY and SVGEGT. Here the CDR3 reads CASSYPLGELFF. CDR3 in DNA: TGTGCCAGCAGTTACCCCCTCGGGGAGCTGTTTTTT.

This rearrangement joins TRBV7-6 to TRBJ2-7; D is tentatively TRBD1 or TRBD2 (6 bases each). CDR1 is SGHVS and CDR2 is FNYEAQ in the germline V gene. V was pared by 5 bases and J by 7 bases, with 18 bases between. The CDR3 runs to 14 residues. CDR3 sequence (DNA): TGTGCCAGCAGCCAAGGGGGACTGGGGTATGAGCAGTACTTC. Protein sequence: CASSQGGLGYEQYF.

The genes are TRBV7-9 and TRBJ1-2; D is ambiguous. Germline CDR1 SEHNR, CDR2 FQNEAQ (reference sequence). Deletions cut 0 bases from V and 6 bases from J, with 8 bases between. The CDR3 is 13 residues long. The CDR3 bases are TGTGCCAGCAGCTTAGCGCTGCTAAATGGCTACACCTTC. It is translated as CASSLALLNGYTF.

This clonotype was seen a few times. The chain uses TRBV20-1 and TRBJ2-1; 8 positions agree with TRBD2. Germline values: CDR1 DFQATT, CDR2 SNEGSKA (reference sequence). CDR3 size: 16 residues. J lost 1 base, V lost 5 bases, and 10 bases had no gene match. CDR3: CSADTGVAGSYNEQFF. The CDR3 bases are TGCAGTGCTGACACCGGGGTAGCGGGGTCCTACAATGAGCAGTTCTTC.

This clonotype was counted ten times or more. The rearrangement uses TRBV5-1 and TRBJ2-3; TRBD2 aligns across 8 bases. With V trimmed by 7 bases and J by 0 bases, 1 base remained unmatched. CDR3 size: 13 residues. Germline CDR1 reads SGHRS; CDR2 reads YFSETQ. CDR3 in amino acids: CASASGSTDTQYF. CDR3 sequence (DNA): TGCGCCAGCGCTAGCGGGAGCACAGATACGCAGTATTTT.

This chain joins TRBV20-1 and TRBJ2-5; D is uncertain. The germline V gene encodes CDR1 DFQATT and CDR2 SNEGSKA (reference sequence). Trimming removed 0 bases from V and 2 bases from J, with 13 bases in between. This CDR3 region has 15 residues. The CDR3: CSARDYSGLQETQYF. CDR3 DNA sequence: TGCAGTGCTAGAGATTATTCGGGCCTACAAGAGACCCAGTACTTC.

DNA of the CDR3: TGCAGCGTTGTGTCCAGGGCCAACGTCCTGACTTTC. It yields the protein CSVVSRANVLTF. The rearrangement joins TRBV29-1 to TRBJ2-6, with D uncertain. V was cut by 4 bases and J by 5 bases, with 6 bases left in between. Germline V lookup: CDR1 SQVTM, CDR2 ANQGSEA. The CDR3 consists of 12 residues.

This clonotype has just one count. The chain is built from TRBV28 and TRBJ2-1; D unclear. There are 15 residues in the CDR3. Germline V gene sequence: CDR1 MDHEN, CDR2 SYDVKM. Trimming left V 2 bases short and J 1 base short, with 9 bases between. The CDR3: CASSLRIGSYNEQFF. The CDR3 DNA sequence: TGTGCCAGCAGTTTAAGGATTGGGTCCTACAATGAGCAGTTCTTC.

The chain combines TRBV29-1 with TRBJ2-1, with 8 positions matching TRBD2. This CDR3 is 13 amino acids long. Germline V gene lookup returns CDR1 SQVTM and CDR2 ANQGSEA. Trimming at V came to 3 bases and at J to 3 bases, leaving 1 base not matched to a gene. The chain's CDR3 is CSVDGGVYNEQFF. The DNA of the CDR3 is TGCAGCGTTGACGGGGGGGTCTACAATGAGCAGTTCTTC.

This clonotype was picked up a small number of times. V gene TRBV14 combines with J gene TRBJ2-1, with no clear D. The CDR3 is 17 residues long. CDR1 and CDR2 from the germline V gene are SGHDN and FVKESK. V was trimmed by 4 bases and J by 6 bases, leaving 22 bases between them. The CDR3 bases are TGTGCCAGCAGCCTACCCCATGTCGCAATCGGGCCCAATGAGCAGTTCTTC. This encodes CASSLPHVAIGPNEQFF.

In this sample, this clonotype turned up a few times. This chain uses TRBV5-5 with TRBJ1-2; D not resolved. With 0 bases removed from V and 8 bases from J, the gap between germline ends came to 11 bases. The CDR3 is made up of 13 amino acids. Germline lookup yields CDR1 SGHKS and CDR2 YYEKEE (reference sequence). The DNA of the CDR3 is TGTGCCAGCAGCTTGGCCGTCTCTGGCGGCTACACCTTC. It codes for CASSLAVSGGYTF.

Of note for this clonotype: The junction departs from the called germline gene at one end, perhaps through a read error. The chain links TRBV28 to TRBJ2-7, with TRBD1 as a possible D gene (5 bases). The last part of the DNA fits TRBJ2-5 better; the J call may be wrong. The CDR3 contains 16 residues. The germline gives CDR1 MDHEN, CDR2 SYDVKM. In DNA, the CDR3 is TGTGCCGGCAGTCCCACCAGGATCCTTAGGGGAGAGACCCAGTACTTC. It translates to CAGSPTRILRGETQYF.

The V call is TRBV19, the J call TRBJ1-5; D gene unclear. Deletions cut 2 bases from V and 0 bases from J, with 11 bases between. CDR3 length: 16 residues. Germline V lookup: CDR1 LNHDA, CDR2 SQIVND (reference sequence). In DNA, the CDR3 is TGTGCCAGTAGTATAAGAGGGAGTACTAGCAATCAGCCCCAGCATTTT. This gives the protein CASSIRGSTSNQPQHF.

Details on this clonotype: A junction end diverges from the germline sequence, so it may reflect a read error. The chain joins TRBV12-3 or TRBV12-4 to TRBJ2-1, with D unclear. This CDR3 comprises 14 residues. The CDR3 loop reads CASSLPSSYNAQFF. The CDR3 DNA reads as TGTGCCAGCAGTTTACCGAGCTCCTACAATGCGCAGTTCTTC.

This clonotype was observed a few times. CDR3 nucleotides: TGCAGTGCTAGCGGGGGGCAACCCTCAGGGGCGGGGTACGAGCAGTACTTC. It encodes CSASGGQPSGAGYEQYF. This chain connects TRBV20-1 to TRBJ2-7; a possible D gene is TRBD2 (7 bases). Deletions cut 3 bases from V and 4 bases from J, with 25 bases between. The CDR3 consists of 17 residues. Germline V gives CDR1 DFQATT, CDR2 SNEGSKA (reference sequence).

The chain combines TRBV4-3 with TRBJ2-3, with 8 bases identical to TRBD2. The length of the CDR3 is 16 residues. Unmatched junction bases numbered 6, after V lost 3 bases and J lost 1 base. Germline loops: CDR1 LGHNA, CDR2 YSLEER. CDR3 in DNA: TGCGCCAGCAGCCACCTCGCGGGGGGACGCACAGATACGCAGTATTTT. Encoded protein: CASSHLAGGRTDTQYF.

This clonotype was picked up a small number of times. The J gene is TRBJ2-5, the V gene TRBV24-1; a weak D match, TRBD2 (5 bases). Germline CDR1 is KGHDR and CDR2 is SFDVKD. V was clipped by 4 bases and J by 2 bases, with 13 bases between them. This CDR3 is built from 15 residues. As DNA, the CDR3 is TGTGCCACCAGTGACTTCACGACGGGGCAAGAGACCCAGTACTTC. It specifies CATSDFTTGQETQYF.

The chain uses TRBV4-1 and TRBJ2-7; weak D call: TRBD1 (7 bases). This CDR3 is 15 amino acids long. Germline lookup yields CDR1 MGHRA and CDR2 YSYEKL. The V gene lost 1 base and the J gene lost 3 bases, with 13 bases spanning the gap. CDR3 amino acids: CASSQVQGTYYEQYF. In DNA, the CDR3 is TGCGCCAGCAGCCAAGTACAGGGGACTTACTACGAGCAGTACTTC.